This T cell receptor beta chain was observed in a study of T cell changes during pregnancy in multiple sclerosis. Produced via immunoSEQ multiplex PCR; TCRdb's table is partial and in-frame only. This repertoire shows about 62,000 clones, 89% found once; its top ten account for 2% to 3%. Trimming pared 2 bases from V and 7 bases from J, leaving 11 bases between. The CDR3 consists of 13 residues. Germline loops: CDR1 SNHLY, CDR2 FYNNEI. Here the sequenced sample was peripheral blood, taken in the first trimester of pregnancy. The receptor was isolated from a female donor with multiple sclerosis, enrolled in a pregnancy study. J is TRBJ2-5 and V is TRBV2; D is unresolved. CDR3 coding DNA: TGTGCCAGCAGTGAATCGAGGAAAGGGACCCAGTACTTC. It encodes CASSESRKGTQYF.